This entry features one TCR beta chain sequence. Its target is unknown. An end of the junction differs from the germline gene, which may be a read error. Measured with immunoSEQ multiplex PCR; TCRdb has only the in-frame clones, and not every one. The sample contains tens of thousands of clones, approximately 94% of which appear only once. This sample was included in a study of graft-versus-host responses after intestinal transplantation. Germline loops: CDR1 LNHDA, CDR2 SQIVND (reference sequence). This CDR3 contains 15 residues. The chain is built from TRBV19 and TRBJ2-2; the D gene is possibly TRBD1 (5 bases). Sequenced here: unstimulated CD4+ T cells sorted from spleen or lymph node cells, sampled before transplant. The source of this sequence is a human donor who was the organ donor for an intestinal transplant. This chain's CDR3 is CASSRALNVAGELFF. The CDR3 DNA sequence: TGTGCTAGTAGCAGGGCTCTAAACGTCGCCGGGGAGCTGTTTTTT.